Sequencing of this T cell receptor (beta chain) was carried out in a study of blood T cell repertoires in COVID-19 (dated by TCRdb to about 2020). Background on the whole study: The collaborator samples originated in the United States, Italy and Spain and spanned the acute and convalescent phases of COVID-19. A de-identified subject ID, COVID-19 status, age in years and sex were almost always included in the sample metadata. The dataset comprised deeply sampled blood TCRbeta repertoires from subjects exposed to, actively infected with, or recovered from COVID-19. The repertoires were released in a freely available public database meant as a resource for research on the immune response to SARS-CoV-2. The samples were drawn from the first 160 participants of the ongoing ImmuneRACE study and from 950 to 1,500 subjects provided by 6 global collaborators. HLA class I and class II types, where available, came from metadata supplied by the sample provider rather than from assay-based typing. The prospective study material was composed of cDNA or gDNA derived from T cells, B-cell-depleted T cells, or PBMCs. What the authors observed across the whole study: Clinical and demographic metadata were provided uncurated, with the amount varying by source and participant.

The immunoSEQ Assay, a bias-controlled multiplex PCR, was used to amplify TCRbeta CDR3 regions from genomic DNA. The paper's data handling went like this. Nucleated cell counts per sample were estimated from amplification of reference gene primers within the assay. Sequence reads were collapsed and filtered to measure the absolute abundance of every unique TCRbeta CDR3 rearrangement. For each sample, productive Simpson clonality was calculated as the square root of Simpson's diversity index over productive rearrangements. TCRdb stores this immuneACCESS table with in-frame sequences only. Part of the clones is absent; in the studies checked, under half of the shortfall reflects unresolved V genes, and no reason is known for the rest. Clone size and the V and J calls come from that table; the DNA yielded D and trimming. Recorded for this sample are some 160,000 clones; around 80% of them occurred a single time. The ten largest clonotypes hold about 7% of the sample.

Collaborating institutions collected whole blood in K2EDTA tubes following their own protocols. For TCRbeta analysis, collaborator samples were shipped as frozen whole blood, as isolated PBMCs, or as DNA extracted from either sample type. Remarks on this clone: The antigen this receptor binds is unknown. No clone much larger than this one lies a single base away; base qualities are absent.

The germline V gene gives CDR1 as SGHTA and CDR2 as FQGNSA. The CDR3 has 15 amino acids, counting the end cysteine and phenylalanine. The entry retains the CDR3 DNA only, 45 bases that are in frame from base 1. V loses 2 bases of germline sequence and J loses 2 bases, and the interval between the two ends is 13 bases. The rearrangement combines TRBV7-2 with TRBJ2-7; tentative D gene TRBD2, with 6 bases matching. This receptor was taken from a man aged 70-80 years with active or convalescent COVID-19. The sequenced sample consisted of peripheral blood. In nucleotide form, the sequence is TGTGCCAGCAGCTTAAGAATTAGCGGCACCTACGAGCAGTACTTC. This yields the protein CASSLRISGTYEQYF.